This paragraph reports one T cell receptor (beta chain). This sample is part of a study of T-cell memory formation after mild COVID-19. MiXCR, run by TCRdb on the 5' RACE reads, gives a single entry per CDR3 protein. Counted here are more than 120,000 distinct CDR3 sequences, roughly 6.3% occurring once; the ten biggest clones make up 2% to 2.5%. Germline-derived CDR1 and CDR2 are LNHDA and SQIVND (reference sequence). V lost 7 bases and J lost 1, with 13 bases in between. The CDR3 covers 14 residues. The sequence was collected from an adult woman who had mild COVID-19 (a few samples of this study predate the infection). Cell type and time point are not known. Sequencing was carried out using PBMCs or a T cell subset sorted from them (not recorded which). This chain links TRBV19 with TRBJ1-1; D remains unclear. The CDR3 sequence is CASISGTGNTEAFF. The CDR3 DNA sequence: TGTGCCAGTATATCCGGTACGGGGAACACTGAAGCTTTCTTT.